This T cell receptor (beta chain) emerged from a study of cytomegalovirus exposure and HLA in healthy donors. Study-wide results and limits: It was likely that a cluster of highly shared sequence variants was a sequencing artifact.

This clone has more than one count but fewer than ten. What it binds is not known. PCR employed 60 Vbeta and 13 Jbeta primers. Some clones are missing from TCRdb's copy, which holds only in-frame ones; the method was immunoSEQ multiplex PCR. This table has about 120,000 clones, around 85% appearing once. Per the germline V gene, CDR1 is LNHDA and CDR2 is SQIVND (reference sequence). The V gene end was trimmed by 5 bases and the J gene end by 3 bases; junction bases not matched to a gene: 9. The CDR3 has 15 residues. This receptor was obtained from a man under 40 in good health and CMV-seronegative. V and J are TRBV19 and TRBJ1-1, with 7 bases that match TRBD1. Sample: PBMCs. This chain's CDR3 is CASSLYTGVDTEAFF. The CDR3 nucleotides are TGTGCCAGTAGTTTATACACAGGGGTGGACACTGAAGCTTTCTTT. Looking up the rest from reference TRBV19 and TRBJ1-1 gives the full variable domain: DGGITQSPKYLFRKEGQNVTLSCEQNLNHDAMYWYRQDPGQGLRLIYYSQIVNDFQKGDIAEGYSVSREKKESFPLTVTSAQKNPTAFYLCASSLYTGVDTEAFFGQGTRLTVV.